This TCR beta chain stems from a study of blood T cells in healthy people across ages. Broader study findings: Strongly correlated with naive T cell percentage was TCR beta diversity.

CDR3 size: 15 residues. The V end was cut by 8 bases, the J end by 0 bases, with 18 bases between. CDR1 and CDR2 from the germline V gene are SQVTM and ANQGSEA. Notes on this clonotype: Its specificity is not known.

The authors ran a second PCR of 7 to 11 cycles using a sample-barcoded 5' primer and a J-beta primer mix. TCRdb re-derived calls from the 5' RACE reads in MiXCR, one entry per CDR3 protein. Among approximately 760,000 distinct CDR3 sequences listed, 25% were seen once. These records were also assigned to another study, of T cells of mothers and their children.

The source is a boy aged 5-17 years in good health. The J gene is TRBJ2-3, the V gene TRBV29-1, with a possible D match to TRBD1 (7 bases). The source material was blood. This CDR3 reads CSSQGEDGSTDTQYF. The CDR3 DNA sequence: TGCAGCTCCCAGGGGGAGGATGGTAGCACAGATACGCAGTATTTT.